This entry is about one T cell receptor (beta chain). Since a much larger clone is just one base distant, this may be a read error. Germline V gives CDR1 MNHEY, CDR2 SVGAGI. The CDR3 contains 15 residues. The V and J ends lost 4 bases and 3 bases, in that order; junction bases with no gene match: 1. These data belong to a study of blood T cell repertoires in COVID-19. TCRdb's table, derived via immunoSEQ multiplex PCR, lists solely in-frame clones and lacks some. This table holds fewer than 350,000 clones, 85% found once. The receptor comes from a woman between 45 and 65 years old who had recovered from COVID-19. The chain combines TRBV6-5 with TRBJ2-3, with 13 bases that match TRBD2. Sequencing input: PBMCs or T cells enriched from blood (not recorded which). As DNA, the CDR3 is TGTGCCAGCAGTTTGACTAGCGGGAGGACAGATACGCAGTATTTT. This encodes CASSLTSGRTDTQYF.